This entry lists 9 T cell receptor beta chains sequenced from one sample in a study of cytomegalovirus exposure and HLA in healthy donors. The PCR contained 60 Vbeta and 13 Jbeta primers. Only in-frame clones appear in the TCRdb table, and some are missing; sequencing was by immunoSEQ multiplex PCR. The sample has approximately 130,000 clones; over 8.5% are singletons. Material: PBMCs. All receptors derive from a woman between 35 and 50 years old in good health and CMV-seropositive.

In its sample, this clone was seen a few times. This rearrangement joins TRBV5-1 to TRBJ1-6, with unresolved D. The CDR3 sequence is 12 residues long. V lost 3 bases and J lost 5, with 3 bases in between. Germline CDR1 reads SGHRS; CDR2 reads YFSETQ. The CDR3 reads CASSSDNSPLHF. The CDR3 DNA sequence: TGCGCCAGCAGCTCAGATAATTCACCCCTCCACTTT.

This clone has just a few counts. The rearrangement uses TRBV4-1 and TRBJ1-1; D uncertain. Germline loops: CDR1 MGHRA, CDR2 YSYEKL. The CDR3 extends over 12 amino acids. Trimming stripped 1 base from V and 6 bases from J, with 6 bases between. CDR3: CASSQVSSEAFF. The CDR3 DNA follows: TGCGCCAGCAGCCAAGTCTCCTCTGAAGCTTTCTTT.

Comment on this clone: Different DNA sequences within this sample yield the same CDR3. V gene TRBV9 combines with J gene TRBJ1-1; D is unclear. The germline CDR1 and CDR2 sequences are SGDLS and YYNGEE. CDR3 length: 14 residues. V gave up 0 bases and J gave up 0 bases, with 6 bases separating them. DNA for the CDR3: TGTGCCAGCAGCGTAGACGCAGTGAACACTGAAGCTTTCTTT. This sequence encodes CASSVDAVNTEAFF.

The table lists this clone with a few counts. CDR3 nucleotides: TGTGCCAGCAGTTTCGGGACAGGGGGCGATATGAACACTGAAGCTTTCTTT. Its translation: CASSFGTGGDMNTEAFF. The J gene is TRBJ1-1, the V gene TRBV28, with 12 positions matching TRBD1. Germline V gene data show CDR1 as MDHEN and CDR2 as SYDVKM. V gave up 3 bases and J gave up 0 bases; unmatched junction bases: 5. This CDR3 region has 17 residues.

The sample holds a few counts of this clone. The chain links TRBV30 to TRBJ1-5, with D tentatively TRBD1 (6 bases). There are 13 residues in the CDR3. CDR1 and CDR2 from the germline V gene are GTSNPN and SVGIG (reference sequence). V shed 4 bases and J shed 7 bases, with 14 bases lying between them. CDR3 DNA sequence: TGTGCCTGGACCAGGGGATTCGGACAGCCCCAGCATTTT. Encoded protein: CAWTRGFGQPQHF.

For the CDR3, the DNA is TGTGCCAGCAGTTTATCAGGACAGGGGAAGAATGAGCAGTTCTTC. It is translated as CASSLSGQGKNEQFF. The chain joins TRBV28 to TRBJ2-1, with 9 bases matching TRBD1. The CDR3 totals 15 residues. V lost 1 base, J lost 7 bases, and 5 bases stayed unmatched. Germline-derived CDR1 and CDR2 are MDHEN and SYDVKM.

The V call is TRBV29-1, the J call TRBJ2-2; 10 positions match TRBD1. The CDR3 spans 14 residues. V trimming: 4 bases; J trimming: 6 bases; junction bases outside the gene matches: 5. The V gene's germline CDR1 is SQVTM and CDR2 ANQGSEA. The CDR3 is CSVGDRGGPGELFF. The CDR3, as DNA: TGCAGCGTTGGGGACAGGGGAGGCCCCGGGGAGCTGTTTTTT.

V gene TRBV2 combines with J gene TRBJ1-1; tentatively, D is TRBD1 (5 bases). The CDR3 extends over 14 amino acids. V lost 7 bases, J lost 7 bases, and 19 bases lay in between. CDR1 is SNHLY, CDR2 FYNNEI, per germline. The CDR3: CASMTGDMGGEAFF. CDR3 DNA: TGTGCCAGCATGACTGGCGATATGGGGGGTGAAGCTTTCTTT.

The CDR3 DNA reads as TGTGCCAGTAGTGGTGGCAGGGTTCAGCCCCAGCATTTT. Amino acids: CASSGGRVQPQHF. This chain joins TRBV19 and TRBJ1-5, with D possibly TRBD1 on 5 matching bases. Germline-derived CDR1 and CDR2 are LNHDA and SQIVND (reference sequence). CDR3 size: 13 residues. V was cut by 5 bases and J by 6 bases, with 11 bases left in between.